This T cell receptor beta chain was documented in a study of blood T cell repertoires in COVID-19. Study information: Both acute and convalescent COVID-19 samples were obtained from the United States, Italy and Spain. The cDNA or gDNA used as material had been derived from T cells, B-cell-depleted T cells, or PBMCs.

V lost 5 bases and J lost 5; bases outside the gene matches: 2. Germline V gene lookup returns CDR1 MGHRA and CDR2 YSYEKL. This CDR3 region has 13 residues. Original processing methods: The authors estimated nucleated cell counts from reference gene primer amplification. Libraries were prepared by immunoSEQ multiplex PCR; TCRdb keeps only in-frame clonotypes and omits some of them. D and trimming were read from the DNA, whereas the V and J calls and clone size are those reported in that table. The sample consists of 14,000 or so clones, 70% to 90% of them appearing once. The TCR sequence derives from a man aged 40-49 years with active or convalescent COVID-19. The chain recombines TRBV4-1 with TRBJ2-5; 10 bases fit TRBD1. The sample taken for sequencing was peripheral blood. As DNA, the CDR3 is TGCGCCAGCAGCGGGACAGGGGAGGAGACCCAGTACTTC. Its protein is CASSGTGEETQYF.